Given below is one T cell receptor (beta chain) in context. This CDR3 spans 17 amino acids. Germline CDR1 SGHTA, CDR2 FQGNSA. The V gene end was trimmed by 7 bases and the J gene end by 1 base; junction bases not matched to a gene: 13. The source of the sample is a study of blood T cell repertoires in COVID-19. Sequencing was performed with immunoSEQ multiplex PCR; in TCRdb, only in-frame clones are kept and a portion is missing. The sample records some 140,000 clones, around 79% being singletons. The sample taken for sequencing was peripheral blood. The V and J genes are TRBV7-2 and TRBJ2-3; 8 nucleotides align to TRBD2. This receptor was obtained from a woman between 65 and 79 years old with COVID-19, enrolled during active disease. Written as DNA, the CDR3 is TGTGCCAGCACCCCAGGCCATGGGCGGGGGGGCACAGATACGCAGTATTTT. It translates to CASTPGHGRGGTDTQYF.